The rows below give T cell receptor beta chains drawn from one sample of a study of T cell responses to AZD1222 COVID-19 vaccine. Generated by immunoSEQ multiplex PCR, the TCRdb table keeps only in-frame clones and is missing some. The sample records about 130,000 clones, 65% to 90% being singletons. Here the sequenced sample was peripheral blood, taken on day 0 of AZD1222 vaccination. The receptors come from an adult in good health. Both conserved end residues are part of each CDR3. A D gene is named only where the DNA matches it firmly. Clone size is not always given. Where it is, it says once, few, many or a class for expanded clones.

D | J | size | V | CDR3 | DNA
TRBD1 | TRBJ1-1 | once | TRBV14 | CASSQDVGTGIGAGEAFF | TGTGCCAGCAGCCAAGATGTTGGGACAGGGATCGGCGCTGGCGAAGCTTTCTTT
. | TRBJ1-6 | . | TRBV27 | CASTVGYGNSPLHF | TGTGCCAGCACGGTCGGTTACGGGAATTCACCCCTCCACTTT
. | TRBJ1-6 | . | TRBV6-6 | CASSYEGYNSPLHF | TGTGCCAGCAGTTATGAAGGGTATAATTCACCCCTCCACTTT
. | TRBJ2-7 | once | TRBV12-3/TRBV12-4 | CASSLYFYEQYF | TGTGCCAGCAGCCTATATTTTTACGAGCAGTACTTC
TRBD1 | TRBJ2-7 | . | TRBV6-2/TRBV6-3 | CASSYGQGPLYYEQYF | TGTGCCAGCAGTTACGGACAGGGTCCACTTTACTACGAGCAGTACTTC
. | TRBJ1-5 | . | TRBV28 | CASSLHGSGGQPQHF | TGTGCCAGCAGTTTACACGGTAGTGGGGGACAGCCCCAGCATTTT
TRBD1 | TRBJ2-7 | . | TRBV18 | CASSPGTAEQYF | TGTGCCAGCTCACCCGGGACAGCCGAGCAGTACTTC
TRBD2 | TRBJ2-5 | . | TRBV6-2/TRBV6-3 | CASTPYGTSGEETQYF | TGTGCCAGCACCCCATACGGGACTAGCGGTGAAGAGACCCAGTACTTC
. | TRBJ2-7 | . | TRBV2 | CASLGGYEQYF | TGTGCCTCACTTGGCGGGTACGAGCAGTACTTC
TRBD2 | TRBJ2-7 | . | TRBV10-3 | CAITKAGTSGVIEQYF | TGTGCCATCACGAAGGCGGGGACTAGCGGGGTTATAGAGCAGTACTTC
TRBD1 | TRBJ2-7 | . | TRBV18 | CASSPGRTGGDEQYF | TGTGCCAGCTCACCAGGGCGGACAGGGGGCGACGAGCAGTACTTC
TRBD2 | TRBJ2-5 | once | TRBV24-1 | CATSDSGLAGRQETQYF | TGTGCCACCAGTGATTCCGGACTAGCGGGGAGACAAGAGACCCAGTACTTC
. | TRBJ2-7 | few | TRBV18 | CASSPFPGETYEQYF | TGTGCCAGCTCACCGTTTCCAGGGGAAACCTACGAGCAGTACTTC
TRBD1 | TRBJ2-7 | once | TRBV20-1 | CSASRDRGYEQYF | TGCAGTGCTAGTAGGGACAGGGGTTACGAGCAGTACTTC
TRBD1 | TRBJ1-1 | . | TRBV5-1 | CASSMTGMNTEAFF | TGCGCCAGCAGTATGACAGGGATGAACACTGAAGCTTTCTTT
. | TRBJ1-6 | . | TRBV28 | CASEGDLYSPLHF | TGTGCCAGCGAAGGGGATCTGTATTCACCCCTCCACTTT
. | TRBJ1-1 | . | TRBV4-1 | CASSQPTSRVNTEAFF | TGCGCCAGCAGCCAGCCTACTTCCAGGGTGAACACTGAAGCTTTCTTT
. | TRBJ2-2 | . | TRBV2 | CASSERQITGELFF | TGTGCCAGCAGTGAGAGACAGATCACCGGGGAGCTGTTTTTT
. | TRBJ1-3 | . | TRBV11-2 | CASSPPAGSGNTIYF | TGTGCCAGCAGCCCCCCCGCCGGCTCTGGAAACACCATATATTTT
TRBD1 | TRBJ1-2 | . | TRBV5-4 | CASSRTQGALGGYTF | TGTGCCAGCAGCCGGACCCAGGGGGCGCTGGGTGGCTACACCTTC
. | TRBJ2-3 | . | TRBV12-5 | CASGLVGADTQYF | TGTGCTAGTGGTTTGGTGGGGGCAGATACGCAGTATTTT
. | TRBJ1-4 | . | TRBV5-4 | CASSLRGDEKLFF | TGTGCCAGCAGCTTGAGAGGGGATGAAAAACTGTTTTTT
. | TRBJ1-3 | once | TRBV27 | CASSWGLGNTIYF | TGTGCCAGCAGTTGGGGTTTGGGGAACACCATATATTTT
. | TRBJ2-7 | . | TRBV9 | CASSSNRDIKVGYEQYF | TGTGCCAGCAGCTCCAACCGGGACATAAAAGTAGGCTACGAGCAGTACTTC
TRBD1 | TRBJ1-2 | . | TRBV5-6 | CASSLDGQGFGYGYTF | TGTGCCAGCAGCTTGGACGGACAGGGATTTGGATATGGCTACACCTTC
. | TRBJ1-5 | . | TRBV7-9 | CASSLSAGNQPQHF | TGTGCCAGCAGCCTTAGTGCAGGTAATCAGCCCCAGCATTTT
. | TRBJ2-2 | . | TRBV10-3 | CAISSNDAGELFF | TGTGCCATCAGTTCAAACGACGCCGGGGAGCTGTTTTTT
. | TRBJ1-2 | . | TRBV5-5 | CASSLALANYGYTF | TGTGCCAGCAGCTTGGCGCTCGCCAACTATGGCTACACCTTC
. | TRBJ1-2 | . | TRBV5-1 | CASSGQVGNYGYTF | TGCGCCAGCAGCGGACAAGTGGGGAACTATGGCTACACCTTC
TRBD2 | TRBJ2-7 | once | TRBV7-8 | CATKVGLAGGDLSYEQYF | TGTGCCACCAAGGTGGGACTAGCGGGGGGTGATCTCTCCTACGAGCAGTACTTC
. | TRBJ1-3 | . | TRBV28 | CASSLTGPRGTIYF | TGTGCCAGCAGTTTAACGGGACCCAGGGGCACCATATATTTT
. | TRBJ2-7 | . | TRBV12-2 | CASRFPPGPIFLEQYF | TGTGCAAGTCGCTTCCCCCCGGGACCGATCTTCTTGGAGCAGTACTTC
TRBD2 | TRBJ2-1 | . | TRBV15 | CATRSGGGLGNEQFF | TGTGCCACTCGGTCCGGCGGGGGTCTAGGGAATGAGCAGTTCTTC
. | TRBJ2-5 | . | TRBV5-1 | CASSPGGSGETQYF | TGCGCCAGCAGCCCCGGGGGCTCAGGGGAGACCCAGTACTTC
. | TRBJ1-6 | . | TRBV7-2 | CASSLTRPIYNSPLHF | TGTGCCAGCAGCTTAACCCGACCGATATATAATTCACCCCTCCACTTT